What follows describes a single T cell receptor beta chain. This record comes from a study of Ad26.COV2.S vaccination and SARS-CoV-2 variants. V was clipped by 2 bases and J by 2 bases, with 9 bases between them. Germline V gene data show CDR1 as MGHDK and CDR2 as SYGVNS. The CDR3 is 14 amino acids. Profiled with immunoSEQ multiplex PCR; TCRdb holds only in-frame clones, not every one. The sample yields 400,000 to 500,000 clones, roughly 89% seen once. Documented treatment: 15 to 20 received Ad26.COV2.S at low or high dose, single or two shots; several received placebo; per-sample allocation not given. All samples were drawn on day 63, counting from the first vaccine or placebo injection.

Sample: peripheral blood, taken in a trial of Ad26.COV2.S vaccine versus placebo. The V gene is TRBV25-1, the J gene TRBJ2-5; D gene uncertain. The clonotype originates from a person between 18 and 65 years old who received the Ad26.COV2.S COVID-19 vaccine or a placebo. The DNA for the CDR3 is TGTGCCAGCAGTGAAGACCCCTCGCAAGAGACCCAGTACTTC. This codes for CASSEDPSQETQYF.